A single sample is the source of the 28 T cell receptor beta chains below, sequenced in a study of cytomegalovirus exposure and HLA in healthy donors listed by TCRdb under 2017. The receptor library was made with the immunoSEQ multiplex PCR assay. A mixture of 60 forward primers for TCR Vbeta segments and 13 reverse primers for TCR Jbeta segments was used in the multiplex PCR. TCRdb holds this immuneACCESS table with in-frame rearrangements only. Some clones are missing; in checked studies, unresolved V genes explain under half, and the rest has no known cause. The sample has 100,000 to 150,000 clones on record, roughly 80% of them singletons. Of the sample, around 8.9% falls within the top ten clones. Material for sequencing was PBMCs. The receptors derive from a man aged 30-40 years in good health and CMV-seropositive.

The rearrangement links TRBV7-4 to TRBJ1-4; D is undetermined. The CDR3 has 18 residues. Per the germline V gene, CDR1 is SGHVT and CDR2 is SQSDAQ. Deletions cut 4 bases from V and 0 bases from J, with 18 bases between. The CDR3 bases are TGTGCCAGCAGCTATAGGAAGGACTCACAAGCAACTAATGAAAAACTGTTTTTT. Translation gives CASSYRKDSQATNEKLFF. Combining the CDR3 with reference TRBV7-4 and TRBJ1-4 gives the whole variable domain GAGVSQSPRYKVAKRGRDVALRCDSISGHVTLYWYRQTLGQGSEVLTYSQSDAQRDKSGRPSGRFSAERPERSVSTLKIQRTEQGDSAVYLCASSYRKDSQATNEKLFFGSGTQLSVL.

This clone was seen only once. This chain joins TRBV11-3 and TRBJ2-1, with TRBD2 matching 7 bases. Germline V gives CDR1 SGHNT, CDR2 YENEEA. The CDR3 has 14 amino acids. V lost 3 bases to trimming and J lost 7 bases; unmatched junction nucleotides: 6. CDR3: CASSLGGEGNEQFF. The CDR3 DNA follows: TGTGCCAGCAGCTTGGGCGGGGAGGGGAATGAGCAGTTCTTC.

In its sample, this clone was seen once. The chain uses TRBV7-4 and TRBJ2-7; 11 bases are shared with TRBD2. The CDR3 length is 15 residues. From germline, CDR1 is SGHVT and CDR2 SQSDAQ. Trimming took 2 bases from V and 2 from J; bases not matched to a gene: 2. CDR3 DNA sequence: TGTGCCAGCAGCTTAAATAGCGGGGGGGCCTACGAGCAGTACTTC. Its protein is CASSLNSGGAYEQYF.

The chain recombines TRBV6-1 with TRBJ2-7; D possibly corresponds to TRBD2 (6 bases). With 1 base removed from V and 3 bases from J, the gap between germline ends came to 13 bases. CDR3 length: 15 amino acids. Germline V gene data show CDR1 as MNHNS and CDR2 as SASEGT. DNA for the CDR3: TGTGCCAGCAGTGAAGTTGGGACTCGTGGCTACGAGCAGTACTTC. Amino acid sequence: CASSEVGTRGYEQYF.

This clone is a singleton in its sample. The rearrangement uses TRBV5-1 and TRBJ2-2; 8 positions agree with TRBD2. Unmatched junction bases numbered 9, after V lost 6 bases and J lost 5 bases. The CDR3 has 15 amino acids. CDR1 and CDR2 from the germline V gene are SGHRS and YFSETQ. The DNA of the CDR3 is TGCGCCAGCAATTCGCCGACGGGGGGGACCGGGGAGCTGTTTTTT. Amino acid sequence: CASNSPTGGTGELFF.

The rearrangement joins TRBV10-2 to TRBJ1-1, with 9 bases that match TRBD1. The CDR3 runs 15 residues. V shed 0 bases and J 5 bases; nucleotides not matched to a gene: 4. The germline V gene encodes CDR1 WSHSY and CDR2 SAAADI. CDR3 sequence: CASSESYRGHTEAFF. CDR3 coding DNA: TGCGCCAGCAGTGAGTCATACAGGGGGCATACTGAAGCTTTCTTT.

The CDR3 nucleotides read TGCGCCAGCAGTCCCGCAGGGTCCCAGGGGGGCTACACCTTC. Its protein product is CASSPAGSQGGYTF. The chain combines TRBV5-1 with TRBJ1-2, with TRBD1 as a possible D gene (6 bases). The germline gives CDR1 SGHRS, CDR2 YFSETQ. V was cut by 5 bases and J by 8 bases, with 19 bases left in between. The CDR3 runs 14 residues.

The gene calls are TRBV13 and TRBJ1-2; TRBD1 matches 7 bases. V was clipped by 2 bases and J by 8 bases; unmatched bases: 14. Per germline, CDR1 PRHDT and CDR2 FYEKMQ (reference sequence). This CDR3 comprises 16 residues. CDR3 in amino acids: CASSLQTRDSIQGYTF. Here the CDR3 DNA reads TGTGCCAGCAGCTTACAAACAAGGGACAGCATCCAAGGCTACACCTTC.

The chain recombines TRBV29-1 with TRBJ2-4; TRBD2 matches at 11 bases. This CDR3 spans 18 amino acids. Per the germline V gene, CDR1 is SQVTM and CDR2 is ANQGSEA. The trim removed 4 bases at V and 2 bases at J, leaving 13 bases unmatched. CDR3 sequence reads: CSVGSRLAGSETKNIQYF. The DNA for the CDR3 is TGCAGCGTTGGATCCCGACTAGCGGGGTCGGAAACCAAAAACATTCAGTACTTC.

The chain combines TRBV9 with TRBJ2-1, with TRBD2 identical over 8 bases. The CDR3 has 15 amino acids. V gave up 4 bases and J gave up 5 bases; unmatched junction bases: 8. CDR1 and CDR2 (germline): SGDLS, YYNGEE. DNA of the CDR3: TGTGCCAGCAGCCTTTTTGCGGGGGGTGACAATGAGCAGTTCTTC. Translation gives CASSLFAGGDNEQFF.

The rearrangement joins TRBV29-1 to TRBJ1-2; 10 bases line up with TRBD1. The V gene's germline CDR1 is SQVTM and CDR2 ANQGSEA. V dropped 4 bases and J dropped 8; count of bases not matched to a gene: 10. The CDR3 is made up of 14 amino acids. CDR3 bases: TGCAGCGTTGTATTGAGGGACAGGGGTCGGGGCTACACCTTC. It specifies CSVVLRDRGRGYTF. The variable domain in full, completed from reference TRBV29-1 and TRBJ1-2, reads SAVISQKPSRDICQRGTSLTIQCQVDSQVTMMFWYRQQPGQSLTLIATANQGSEATYESGFVIDKFPISRPNLTFSTLTVSNMSPEDSSIYLCSVVLRDRGRGYTFGSGTRLTVV.

This rearrangement joins TRBV18 to TRBJ2-1; possible D gene TRBD2, 6 bases. In germline, CDR1 is KGHSH, CDR2 LQKENI. This CDR3 comprises 15 residues. V lost 3 bases to trimming and J lost 7 bases, with 16 bases between them. The CDR3 DNA reads TGTGCCAGCTCACCTCCGGGACTCATCATTAATGAGCAGTTCTTC. It is translated as CASSPPGLIINEQFF. Complete variable domain (other parts from reference TRBV18 and TRBJ2-1): NAGVMQNPRHLVRRRGQEARLRCSPMKGHSHVYWYRQLPEEGLKFMVYLQKENIIDESGMPKERFSAEFPKEGPSILRIQQVVRGDSAAYFCASSPPGLIINEQFFGPGTRLTVL.

This clone was recorded once. The rearrangement uses TRBV13 and TRBJ2-7, with a possible D match to TRBD2 (5 bases). The CDR3 totals 14 residues. V dropped 5 bases and J dropped 2 bases, with 13 bases sitting between them. The germline V gene has CDR1 PRHDT and CDR2 FYEKMQ (reference sequence). CDR3 nucleotides: TGTGCCAGCAGCGCGAGGGAGACCCCCTACGAGCAGTACTTC. It encodes CASSARETPYEQYF.

The chain has TRBV6-5 and TRBJ1-1; 7 bases are shared with TRBD1. The germline gives CDR1 MNHEY, CDR2 SVGAGI. With 2 bases clipped from V and 5 bases from J, the junction kept 5 bases outside the gene matches. The CDR3 has 14 residues. The CDR3 loop is CASSYDRVGTEAFF. The CDR3 DNA sequence: TGTGCCAGCAGTTACGACAGGGTGGGGACTGAAGCTTTCTTT.

The gene calls are TRBV6-6 and TRBJ2-5; 13 nucleotides match TRBD2. V was pared by 4 bases and J by 4 bases, with 6 bases of the junction left unmatched. The CDR3 sequence is 16 residues long. CDR1 and CDR2 from the germline V gene are MNHNY and SVGAGI (reference sequence). CDR3 bases: TGTGCCAGCAGTTCCCCCGGGACTAGCGGGGTAGAGACCCAGTACTTC. Translating gives CASSSPGTSGVETQYF.

The chain carries TRBV10-3 and TRBJ1-5; the match to TRBD1 covers 7 bases. The CDR3 is made up of 14 amino acids. Per the germline V gene, CDR1 is ENHRY and CDR2 is SYGVKD. The ends lost 6 bases at V and 5 bases at J; junction bases unmatched: 7. The CDR3 here is CAIRGDSHHQPQHF. The DNA for the CDR3 is TGTGCCATCAGAGGGGACAGTCACCATCAGCCCCAGCATTTT.

This sequence joins TRBV9 and TRBJ1-2; 11 bases align to TRBD1. CDR1 and CDR2 from the germline V gene are SGDLS and YYNGEE. The junction had 1 base not matched to a gene; V was cut back by 3 bases and J by 0 bases. The CDR3 consists of 15 residues. CDR3 loop: CASSAGQGANYGYTF. In DNA, the CDR3 is TGTGCCAGCAGCGCGGGACAGGGGGCTAACTATGGCTACACCTTC.

This chain links TRBV10-2 with TRBJ2-1; TRBD2 aligns across 9 bases. The CDR3 has 14 amino acids. The V gene end was trimmed by 9 bases and the J gene end by 7 bases; junction bases not matched to a gene: 10. Per the germline V gene, CDR1 is WSHSY and CDR2 is SAAADI. The CDR3 nucleotides are TGCGCCAGTTCCGCGGGGGGGCAATTGAATGAGCAGTTCTTC. Translation: CASSAGGQLNEQFF.

The V and J genes are TRBV2 and TRBJ1-1; weak D call: TRBD1 (6 bases). Trimming shortened V by 6 bases and J by 1 base, and 12 bases separated the two germline ends. In germline, CDR1 is SNHLY, CDR2 FYNNEI. The CDR3 spans 14 residues. CDR3 bases: TGTGCCAGCAGGGCCGGGACACGGAACACTGAAGCTTTCTTT. It yields the protein CASRAGTRNTEAFF.

The chain uses TRBV19 and TRBJ2-7; D is perhaps TRBD1 (6 bases). Trimming left V 3 bases short and J 2 bases short, with 11 bases between. Germline V gene data show CDR1 as LNHDA and CDR2 as SQIVND (reference sequence). The CDR3 covers 14 residues. CDR3 bases: TGTGCCAGTAGTATGGGCAGGGGCGCCTACGAGCAGTACTTC. This gives the protein CASSMGRGAYEQYF.

J is TRBJ2-3 and V is TRBV28; 11 bases match TRBD2. The V gene's germline CDR1 is MDHEN and CDR2 SYDVKM. This CDR3 comprises 17 residues. V lost 5 bases, J lost 1 base, and 8 bases stayed unmatched. CDR3 in amino acids: CASSQGSGGDGTDTQYF. For the CDR3, the DNA is TGTGCCAGCAGTCAAGGTAGCGGGGGGGACGGCACAGATACGCAGTATTTT.

The rearrangement links TRBV5-1 to TRBJ2-5; D gene uncertain. The ends were cut back, 0 bases at V and 2 bases at J, with 14 bases in the middle. Per germline, CDR1 SGHRS and CDR2 YFSETQ. The CDR3 sequence is 16 residues long. The CDR3 DNA reads TGCGCCAGCAGCTTGGCCACCCCCCTAACTCAAGAGACCCAGTACTTC. Translation: CASSLATPLTQETQYF.

The J gene is TRBJ1-5, the V gene TRBV19; 7 bases agree with TRBD1. The V gene's germline CDR1 is LNHDA and CDR2 SQIVND (reference sequence). The V segment lost 3 bases and the J segment 3 bases; nucleotides outside the gene matches: 8. This CDR3 has 16 amino acids. The CDR3 DNA follows: TGTGCCAGTAGTATTAACCGGGACAGTAACAATCAGCCCCAGCATTTT. It is translated as CASSINRDSNNQPQHF. Together with reference TRBV19 and TRBJ1-5, the CDR3 gives the full variable domain: DGGITQSPKYLFRKEGQNVTLSCEQNLNHDAMYWYRQDPGQGLRLIYYSQIVNDFQKGDIAEGYSVSREKKESFPLTVTSAQKNPTAFYLCASSINRDSNNQPQHFGDGTRLSIL.

The chain carries TRBV19 and TRBJ2-2; maybe TRBD2 (6 bases). CDR3 length equals 15 residues. With 10 bases removed from V and 4 bases from J, the gap between germline ends came to 19 bases. The germline gives CDR1 LNHDA, CDR2 SQIVND (reference sequence). CDR3 region: CATNTGVAVTGELFF. CDR3 DNA sequence: TGTGCCACGAACACGGGGGTAGCCGTCACCGGGGAGCTGTTTTTT.

The chain uses TRBV28 and TRBJ1-5; weak D call: TRBD1 (5 bases). CDR3 length equals 14 residues. Germline CDR1 reads MDHEN; CDR2 reads SYDVKM. V was shortened by 5 bases and J by 5 bases, with 13 bases between the two germline ends. The CDR3 is CASSPAGLHQPQHF. CDR3 in DNA: TGTGCCAGCAGTCCAGCGGGACTTCATCAGCCCCAGCATTTT.

This chain connects TRBV19 to TRBJ1-5, with 8 bases matching TRBD1. Germline V gene lookup returns CDR1 LNHDA and CDR2 SQIVND (reference sequence). The CDR3 runs to 15 residues. Trimming at V came to 5 bases and at J to 3 bases, leaving 6 bases not matched to a gene. CDR3 DNA: TGTGCCAGTAGTTCACAGGGGGGAAACAATCAGCCCCAGCATTTT. This encodes CASSSQGGNNQPQHF. The whole variable domain, remainder taken from reference TRBV19 and TRBJ1-5, is DGGITQSPKYLFRKEGQNVTLSCEQNLNHDAMYWYRQDPGQGLRLIYYSQIVNDFQKGDIAEGYSVSREKKESFPLTVTSAQKNPTAFYLCASSSQGGNNQPQHFGDGTRLSIL.

V is TRBV10-1 and J is TRBJ2-2; weak D call: TRBD1 (6 bases). Between the trimmed V and J ends, which lost 5 bases and 2 bases, there was a span of 9 bases. This CDR3 region has 14 residues. The V gene's germline CDR1 is WNHNN and CDR2 SYGVQD (reference sequence). CDR3 nucleotides: TGCGCCAGCAGTCGGACAGTAAACACCGGGGAGCTGTTTTTT. It is translated as CASSRTVNTGELFF.

The chain employs TRBV7-2 and TRBJ2-5; 8 nucleotides agree with TRBD2. With V trimmed by 1 base and J by 6 bases, 10 bases remained unmatched. CDR1 is SGHTA, CDR2 FQGNSA, per germline. This CDR3 has 16 amino acids. CDR3 nucleotides: TGTGCCAGCAGCTTAGTGTTGGGACTAGTTGGGCAGACCCAGTACTTC. Translation: CASSLVLGLVGQTQYF. The variable domain in full, completed from reference TRBV7-2 and TRBJ2-5, reads GAGVSQSPSNKVTEKGKDVELRCDPISGHTALYWYRQSLGQGLEFLIYFQGNSAPDKSGLPSDRFSAERTGGSVSTLTIQRTQQEDSAVYLCASSLVLGLVGQTQYFGPGTRLLVL.